The source of this T cell receptor (beta chain) is a study of blood T cell repertoires in COVID-19. The method was immunoSEQ multiplex PCR; TCRdb's version includes in-frame clones alone and lacks a portion of them. The data hold around 97,000 clones, with around nine tenths observed a single time. V shed 7 bases, J shed 5 bases, and the junction held 4 bases outside the gene matches. This CDR3 contains 14 residues. The germline V gene has CDR1 SEHNR and CDR2 FQNEAQ (reference sequence). This receptor was identified in a human donor in a cohort sampled during active COVID-19. Material: peripheral blood. The rearrangement uses TRBV7-9 and TRBJ2-1, with 11 bases aligning to TRBD2. CDR3 bases: TGTGCCAGCACCCGACTAGCGGGAAACAATGAGCAGTTCTTC. Translated, it gives CASTRLAGNNEQFF.